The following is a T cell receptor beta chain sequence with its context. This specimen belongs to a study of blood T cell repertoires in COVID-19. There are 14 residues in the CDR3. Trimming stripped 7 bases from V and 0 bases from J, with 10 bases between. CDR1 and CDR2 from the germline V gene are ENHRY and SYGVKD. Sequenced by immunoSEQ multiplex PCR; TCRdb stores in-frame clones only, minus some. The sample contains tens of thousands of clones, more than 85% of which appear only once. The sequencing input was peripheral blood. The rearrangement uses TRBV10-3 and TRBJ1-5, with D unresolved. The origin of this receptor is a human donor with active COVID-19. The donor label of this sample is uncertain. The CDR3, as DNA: TGTGCCATCACCCAGGTTTATAGCAATCAGCCCCAGCATTTT. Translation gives CAITQVYSNQPQHF.